These 26 T cell receptor beta chains originate from one sample sequenced in a study of brain T cells in children with intractable seizures. The data were produced by immunoSEQ multiplex PCR, yet TCRdb's version contains in-frame clones alone and is incomplete. The sample lists roughly 64,000 clones; about 96% were seen once. The specimen comprised peripheral blood, sampled at surgery. The receptors stem from a boy under two years old with focal cortical dysplasia and intractable seizures.

The gene calls are TRBV4-1 and TRBJ2-5, with 7 positions matching TRBD2. CDR1 MGHRA and CDR2 YSYEKL come from the germline V gene. This CDR3 has 20 residues. V trimming: 1 base; J trimming: 2 bases; junction bases outside the gene matches: 19. CDR3 in DNA: TGCGCCAGCAGCCAAGGCGTGGCGGGGGTACACGGGCGACCACAAGAGACCCAGTACTTC. This sequence encodes CASSQGVAGVHGRPQETQYF.

The chain carries TRBV5-4 and TRBJ2-5; 10 bases line up with TRBD2. V lost 1 base and J lost 4; bases outside the gene matches: 13. The germline V gene has CDR1 SGHNT and CDR2 YYREEE (reference sequence). CDR3 length equals 18 residues. The chain's CDR3 is CASSLNSLAGAGRETQYF. CDR3 DNA: TGTGCCAGCAGCTTGAATAGTCTAGCGGGAGCAGGGAGAGAGACCCAGTACTTC.

V is TRBV2 and J is TRBJ2-7; D is perhaps TRBD1 or TRBD2 (5 bases each). The V gene's germline CDR1 is SNHLY and CDR2 FYNNEI. This CDR3 region has 13 residues. V lost 6 bases and J 0 bases, leaving 9 bases between the germline ends. DNA of the CDR3: TGTGCCAGCAGAGGGGACCCCTCCTACGAGCAGTACTTC. Protein: CASRGDPSYEQYF.

This chain links TRBV7-2 with TRBJ2-2; D remains unclear. The CDR3 runs 15 residues. V lost 5 bases, J lost 3 bases, and 13 bases lay in between. Germline lookup yields CDR1 SGHTA and CDR2 FQGNSA. CDR3 residues: CASSIPKMDTGELFF. The CDR3 coding sequence is TGTGCCAGCAGCATCCCAAAAATGGACACCGGGGAGCTGTTTTTT.

The V call is TRBV4-1, the J call TRBJ1-1; no clear D. The CDR3 extends over 15 amino acids. CDR1 is MGHRA and CDR2 is YSYEKL in the germline V gene. V was cut by 0 bases and J by 2 bases, with 10 bases left in between. The CDR3 is CASSQEGRINTEAFF. For the CDR3, the DNA is TGCGCCAGCAGCCAAGAAGGCAGGATTAACACTGAAGCTTTCTTT.

V usage is TRBV11-2 and J usage is TRBJ2-4; TRBD1 matches 11 bases. V shed 1 base and J 8 bases; nucleotides not matched to a gene: 10. The germline gives CDR1 SGHAT, CDR2 FQNNGV. This CDR3 contains 17 residues. The CDR3 loop reads CASSLGGQGGYLDIQYF. CDR3 coding DNA: TGTGCCAGCAGCTTAGGGGGACAGGGGGGTTATTTGGACATTCAGTACTTC.

The genes are TRBV29-1 and TRBJ1-1; D remains ambiguous. Germline values: CDR1 SQVTM, CDR2 ANQGSEA. The CDR3 covers 14 residues. V lost 6 bases to trimming and J lost 2 bases, with 16 bases between them. The CDR3 region has the DNA TGCAGCGTGAGAGGGTTCGGGGTCAACACTGAAGCTTTCTTT. Its protein is CSVRGFGVNTEAFF.

The chain couples TRBV4-1 to TRBJ2-5; 9 bases are a match to TRBD2. Germline values: CDR1 MGHRA, CDR2 YSYEKL. The CDR3 consists of 19 residues. Unmatched junction bases numbered 14, after V lost 0 bases and J lost 3 bases. CDR3 nucleotide sequence: TGCGCCAGCAGCCAAGATAAATTAGCGGGGGAGTTAACCGAAGAGACCCAGTACTTC. Translating gives CASSQDKLAGELTEETQYF.

The chain joins TRBV9 to TRBJ2-2; D unresolved. This CDR3 has 15 amino acids. Germline CDR1 is SGDLS and CDR2 is YYNGEE. The germline V and J ends were trimmed by 4 bases and 5 bases, with 15 bases remaining between them. CDR3 DNA sequence: TGTGCCAGCAGCAGGAAATGGGATGTGACCGGGGAGCTGTTTTTT. Its translation: CASSRKWDVTGELFF.

This sequence joins TRBV20-1 and TRBJ2-3; D ambiguous. Trimming removed 6 bases from V and 2 bases from J, with 6 bases in between. Germline CDR1 DFQATT, CDR2 SNEGSKA (reference sequence). The CDR3 runs to 11 residues. CDR3 amino acids: CSAEDTDTQYF. For the CDR3, the DNA is TGCAGTGCCGAAGACACAGATACGCAGTATTTT.

This clone was recorded only once. The chain joins TRBV19 to TRBJ1-5; perhaps TRBD1 as D (5 bases). CDR3 length: 13 residues. The V end was cut by 8 bases, the J end by 7 bases, with 15 bases between. CDR1 is LNHDA and CDR2 is SQIVND in the germline V gene (reference sequence). The CDR3 DNA reads as TGTGCCAGTTCCGGGGGGGTAAGACAGCCCCAGCATTTT. Translated, it gives CASSGGVRQPQHF.

The CDR3 here is CASSGAGGRAQYF. The CDR3 coding sequence is TGTGCCAGCAGCGGAGCGGGGGGAAGGGCCCAGTACTTC. This chain joins TRBV9 and TRBJ2-5, with 9 bases fitting TRBD2. Germline V gene sequence: CDR1 SGDLS, CDR2 YYNGEE. The CDR3 consists of 13 residues. Trimming cost V 3 bases and J 9 bases; bases outside gene matches: 6. The full variable domain, rest sourced from reference TRBV9 and TRBJ2-5, is DSGVTQTPKHLITATGQRVTLRCSPRSGDLSVYWYQQSLDQGLQFLIQYYNGEERAKGNILERFSAQQFPDLHSELNLSSLELGDSALYFCASSGAGGRAQYFGPGTRLLVL.

The CDR3 DNA reads as TGTGCCAGCAGCCCTCGACTAGCGGTCTTAGAGCAGTACTTC. It codes for CASSPRLAVLEQYF. This sequence joins TRBV28 and TRBJ2-7, with TRBD2 matching over 9 bases. CDR1 and CDR2 from the germline V gene are MDHEN and SYDVKM. The CDR3 has 14 residues. V was pared by 6 bases and J by 7 bases, with 10 bases of the junction left unmatched.

The chain joins TRBV28 to TRBJ1-1; TRBD1 matches at 7 bases. Germline lookup yields CDR1 MDHEN and CDR2 SYDVKM. The trim removed 3 bases at V and 0 bases at J, leaving 4 bases unmatched. The CDR3 runs to 15 residues. The CDR3 is CASSFFGTVNTEAFF. CDR3 in DNA: TGTGCCAGCAGTTTCTTTGGGACAGTGAACACTGAAGCTTTCTTT.

The chain uses TRBV6-5 and TRBJ2-5; 8 bases align to TRBD1. Germline CDR1 MNHEY, CDR2 SVGAGI. Losses at the gene ends were 0 bases for V and 3 bases for J; bases not matched to a gene: 3. The CDR3 extends over 15 amino acids. CDR3 DNA sequence: TGTGCCAGCAGTTACTCCGGGACAGGAGAAGAGACCCAGTACTTC. This codes for CASSYSGTGEETQYF.

The V call is TRBV5-4, the J call TRBJ2-2; 9 bases line up with TRBD2. Germline loops: CDR1 SGHNT, CDR2 YYREEE (reference sequence). Trimming cost V 4 bases and J 2 bases; bases outside gene matches: 9. This CDR3 region has 17 residues. The CDR3 region has the DNA TGTGCCAGCAGCATGAAACTAGCGGGCCTTAACACCGGGGAGCTGTTTTTT. The encoded protein is CASSMKLAGLNTGELFF.

This sequence joins TRBV10-3 and TRBJ1-1; D ambiguous. The CDR3 has 14 residues. Germline V gives CDR1 ENHRY, CDR2 SYGVKD. Trimming shortened V by 5 bases and J by 1 base, and 11 bases separated the two germline ends. DNA of the CDR3: TGTGCCATCAGTCAGCCGCAAGGGAACACTGAAGCTTTCTTT. This encodes CAISQPQGNTEAFF.

V and J are TRBV13 and TRBJ2-1, with TRBD1 identical over 10 bases. V shed 1 base, J shed 5 bases, and the junction held 11 bases outside the gene matches. The CDR3 is made up of 18 amino acids. Germline V lookup: CDR1 PRHDT, CDR2 FYEKMQ (reference sequence). Here the CDR3 DNA reads TGTGCCAGCAGCTTAGTTGCCCTAGGGGGACAGGGGAACAATGAGCAGTTCTTC. This sequence encodes CASSLVALGGQGNNEQFF.

The chain joins TRBV15 to TRBJ2-7; 7 bases match TRBD1. J lost 2 bases, V lost 0 bases, and 4 bases had no gene match. The CDR3 is made up of 15 amino acids. Germline CDR1 LNHNV, CDR2 YYDKDF (reference sequence). CDR3 amino acids: CATSRDQDRAYEQYF. The CDR3 DNA follows: TGTGCCACCAGCAGAGATCAAGACAGGGCCTACGAGCAGTACTTC.

The rearrangement joins TRBV28 to TRBJ1-5; D possibly corresponds to TRBD1 (6 bases). The V and J ends lost 1 base and 3 bases respectively, with 10 bases between them. CDR3 length equals 15 residues. The V gene's germline CDR1 is MDHEN and CDR2 SYDVKM. The CDR3 sequence is CASSLFRGANQPQHF. DNA of the CDR3: TGTGCCAGCAGTTTATTCAGGGGCGCCAATCAGCCCCAGCATTTT.

V is TRBV19 and J is TRBJ2-2, with TRBD2 identical over 8 bases. Germline V gene data show CDR1 as LNHDA and CDR2 as SQIVND (reference sequence). The CDR3 extends over 20 amino acids. After removal of 6 bases from V and 0 bases from J, the junction contained 18 bases not matched to a gene. The CDR3 bases are TGTGCCAGTAGCCCCGCGGGCTGGCGGGAGGCGTTCGCGAACACCGGGGAGCTGTTTTTT. As protein: CASSPAGWREAFANTGELFF.

The chain is built from TRBV19 and TRBJ2-7, with 8 bases that match TRBD2. V was clipped by 5 bases and J by 2 bases; unmatched bases: 8. CDR3 size: 15 residues. Per germline, CDR1 LNHDA and CDR2 SQIVND (reference sequence). The CDR3 sequence: CASSPTGGGAYEQYF. The DNA of the CDR3 is TGTGCCAGTAGTCCTACGGGAGGGGGGGCCTACGAGCAGTACTTC.

The chain's CDR3 is CASSFVAGGTYEQYF. The CDR3 DNA reads TGTGCCAGCAGTTTCGTTGCAGGGGGAACCTACGAGCAGTACTTC. This chain links TRBV28 with TRBJ2-7, with TRBD1 matching over 7 bases. The CDR3 consists of 15 residues. V lost 3 bases, J lost 2 bases, and 7 bases stayed unmatched. Germline CDR1 reads MDHEN; CDR2 reads SYDVKM.

The rearrangement joins TRBV5-1 to TRBJ1-6; D is possibly TRBD1 (6 bases). The CDR3 extends over 14 amino acids. V lost 0 bases to trimming and J lost 9 bases, with 10 bases between them. Germline V gene data show CDR1 as SGHRS and CDR2 as YFSETQ. The CDR3, as DNA: TGCGCCAGCAGCTTGGCGTCAGGGGTTTCACCCCTCCACTTT. It encodes CASSLASGVSPLHF.

The rearrangement joins TRBV11-3 to TRBJ2-1; D unclear. Trimming took 5 bases from V and 9 from J, leaving 11 bases between them. The CDR3 spans 12 residues. Germline CDR1 SGHNT, CDR2 YENEEA. The CDR3 loop reads CASSTIDTEQFF. CDR3 in DNA: TGTGCCAGCAGCACCATAGACACTGAGCAGTTCTTC.

The genes are TRBV13 and TRBJ2-5; D gene ambiguous. Germline V CDR1 and CDR2: PRHDT, FYEKMQ (reference sequence). This CDR3 has 11 residues. Trimming pared 6 bases from V and 2 bases from J, leaving 4 bases between. CDR3 sequence reads: CASSRQETQYF. In nucleotides, the CDR3 is TGTGCCAGCAGTCGACAAGAGACCCAGTACTTC.